The present entry profiles one T cell receptor (beta chain) with its context. Its target is not known. This record belongs to a study of beta chain features in type 1 diabetes. Germline loops: CDR1 SGHDT, CDR2 YYEEEE. After removal of 4 bases from V and 4 bases from J, the junction contained 18 bases not matched to a gene. This CDR3 spans 19 amino acids. The sequenced template was cDNA made from the entire isolated RNA. TCRdb's table, derived via immunoSEQ multiplex PCR, lists solely in-frame clones and lacks some. The sample carries 200,000 to 300,000 clones, roughly 30% recorded once. Study conclusions and caveats: PCR might preferentially amplify shorter templates, equally in patients and controls.

The sequencing input was central memory CD4+ T cells from blood. The chain recombines TRBV5-6 with TRBJ2-5; 11 positions agree with TRBD2. This receptor was obtained from a young man in good health. The CDR3 nucleotides are TGTGCCAGCAGCCAGTACGGGACTAGCGGACCTCTGGGGGTAGAGACCCAGTACTTC. Translating it yields CASSQYGTSGPLGVETQYF.